The present T cell receptor (beta chain) was sequenced within a study of identical twins (dated by TCRdb to the mid-2010s). Context from the whole study: To test whether fetal clonotypes persist, the study used deep sequencing on TCR alpha and beta repertoires from monozygotic twins, unrelated adults of various ages, and cord blood. Replicate twin experiments were performed at different times using different library preparation protocols to rule out contamination. Points the paper makes about the study in general: Invariant T cells such as MAIT and iNKT could partly confound zero-insertion analyses, though diverse VJ usage argued against this for most clonotypes. Because the same donors could not be followed over many years, conclusions were based on cross-sectional statistical analysis. The excess sharing between twins in beta out-of-frame sequences was weaker because fewer shared sequences reduced the signal-to-noise ratio. Compared with coincidental sharing between unrelated individuals, an excess of low generation-probability sequences was observed among out-of-frame TCR alpha sequences shared between twins. In monozygotic twins, recombination models systematically underestimated out-of-frame TCR alpha sharing, but the models matched the sharing seen between unrelated individuals. Abundant cord blood beta clonotypes had fewer insertions, young adult naive repertoires showed a similar but weaker trend, and memory repertoires showed no such trend.

The library was produced with 5' RACE. TCRdb lists the instrument as Illumina HiSeq 2000. Template switching introduced a universal primer binding site; the final cDNA contained a unique molecular identifier, enabling accurate counting of TCR cDNA molecules. Specific primers in the conserved constant-segment region were used to synthesize first-strand cDNA for TCR alpha and beta chains. To control for contamination, each cDNA library was double barcoded with a SMART-Mk sample barcode plus Illumina barcodes. TruSeq adapter sequences along with Illumina sample barcodes were introduced in two successive PCR steps. Sequencing of the TCR alpha and beta cDNA libraries was done on the Illumina HiSeq platform using custom primers. The study's processing was this. MiGEC was used to process raw reads and extract unique molecular identifiers, and MiXCR was used to find CDR3 positions. For each individual, recombination models were inferred using an EM algorithm with the repgenHMM and IGoR tools. The analysis of shared clonotypes was done with the tcR package in R, with sharing normalized by the product of cloneset sizes. To study raw recombination without the effects of thymic and clonal selection, out-of-frame nonproductive sequences were analyzed. The public sequencing data were trimmed at Q25 with fastp and processed into clonotypes with MiXCR by TCRdb, which kept only in-frame beta chains. Under each unique CDR3 protein, matching rows form one entry showing the most common genes and DNA. The V and J calls here are based on TCRdb, not the publication. Recorded for this sample are under 250,000 distinct CDR3 sequences; 7% to 8.5% of them occurred a single time. The ten largest clones add up to less than 6.5% of the sample.

The germline V end is reduced by 3 bases and the J end by 5 bases; junction bases left unmatched: 4. The CDR3 starts with the cysteine, ends with the phenylalanine, and has 14 residues. Kept here is only the CDR3 DNA, which spans 42 bases and is read in frame from base 1. Every donor was a healthy Caucasian. The twin cohort consisted of three pairs of female monozygotic twins, all aged roughly 18 to 30 years. Positive isolation kits from Invitrogen were used to isolate the CD4+ and CD8+ T cell populations. This clonotype was seen at least ten times. The antigen it recognizes is unknown. Per-base quality was not reported, and no clone a single base away is much larger than it. These data were likewise used in another study, on yellow fever vaccine responses in identical twins. The second paper states: The T cell response to vaccination in identical twins was reported by the authors to appear partly convergent and partly personalized. Focusing on identical twins, the study followed the T cell clones that responded to the vaccine, and did so with precision.

Specimen: CD8+ T cells sorted from blood. The origin of this receptor is a woman between 18 and 30 years old in good health. The chain was built from TRBV12-3 or TRBV12-4 and TRBJ2-3, with 8 bases in between that match TRBD2. The CDR3 has the sequence CASSFRGGVDTQYF. The nucleotide sequence is given as TGTGCCAGCAGTTTTCGGGGGGGGGTAGATACGCAGTATTTT.